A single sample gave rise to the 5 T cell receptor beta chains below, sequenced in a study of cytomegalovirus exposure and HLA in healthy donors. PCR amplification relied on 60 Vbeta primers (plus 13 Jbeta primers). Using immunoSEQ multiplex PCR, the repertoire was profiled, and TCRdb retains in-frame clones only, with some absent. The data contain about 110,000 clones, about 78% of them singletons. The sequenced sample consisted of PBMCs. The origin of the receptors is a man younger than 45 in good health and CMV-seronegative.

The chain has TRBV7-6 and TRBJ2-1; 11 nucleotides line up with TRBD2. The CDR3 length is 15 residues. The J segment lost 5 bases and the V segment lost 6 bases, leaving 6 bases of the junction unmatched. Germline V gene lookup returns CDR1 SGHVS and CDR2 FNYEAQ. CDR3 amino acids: CASRPLGLADNEQFF. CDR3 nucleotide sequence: TGTGCCAGCAGACCCCTGGGACTAGCGGACAATGAGCAGTTCTTC.

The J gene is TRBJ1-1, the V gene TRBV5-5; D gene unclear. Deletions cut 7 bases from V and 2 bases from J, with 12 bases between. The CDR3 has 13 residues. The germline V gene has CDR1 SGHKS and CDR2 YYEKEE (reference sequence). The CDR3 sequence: CASAGVINTEAFF. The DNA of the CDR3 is TGTGCCAGCGCCGGAGTAATTAACACTGAAGCTTTCTTT.

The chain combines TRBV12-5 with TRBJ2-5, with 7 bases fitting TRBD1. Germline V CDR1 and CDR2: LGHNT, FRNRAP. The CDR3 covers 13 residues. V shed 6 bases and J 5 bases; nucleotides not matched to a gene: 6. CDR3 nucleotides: TGTGCTAGTGGGGGACAGAGGGGGGAGACCCAGTACTTC. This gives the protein CASGGQRGETQYF.

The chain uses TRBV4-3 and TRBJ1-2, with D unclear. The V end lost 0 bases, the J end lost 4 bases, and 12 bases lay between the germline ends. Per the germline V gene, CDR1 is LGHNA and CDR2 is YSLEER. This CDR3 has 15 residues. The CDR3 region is CASSQDLVAFYGYTF. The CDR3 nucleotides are TGCGCCAGCAGCCAAGACCTGGTGGCTTTCTATGGCTACACCTTC.

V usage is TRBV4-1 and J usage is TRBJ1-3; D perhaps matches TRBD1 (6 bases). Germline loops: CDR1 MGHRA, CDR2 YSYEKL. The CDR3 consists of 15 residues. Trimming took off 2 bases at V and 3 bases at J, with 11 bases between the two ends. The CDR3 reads CASSQRGGLGNTIYF. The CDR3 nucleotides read TGCGCCAGCAGCCAAAGGGGGGGGCTTGGAAACACCATATATTTT.